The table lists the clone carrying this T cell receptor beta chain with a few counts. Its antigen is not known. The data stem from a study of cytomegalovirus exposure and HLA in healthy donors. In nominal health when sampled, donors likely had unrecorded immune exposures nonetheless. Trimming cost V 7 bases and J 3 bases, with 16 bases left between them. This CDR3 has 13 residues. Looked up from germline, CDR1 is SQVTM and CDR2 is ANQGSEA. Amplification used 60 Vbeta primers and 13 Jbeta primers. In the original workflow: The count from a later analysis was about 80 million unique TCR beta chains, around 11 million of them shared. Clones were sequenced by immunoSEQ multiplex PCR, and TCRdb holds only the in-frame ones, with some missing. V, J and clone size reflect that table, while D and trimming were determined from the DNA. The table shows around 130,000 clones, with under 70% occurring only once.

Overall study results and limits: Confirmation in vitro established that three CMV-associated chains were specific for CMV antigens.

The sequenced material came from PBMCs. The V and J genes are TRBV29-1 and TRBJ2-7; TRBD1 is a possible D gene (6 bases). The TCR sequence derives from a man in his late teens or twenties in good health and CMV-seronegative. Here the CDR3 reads CSACTGLIYEQYF. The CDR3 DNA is TGCAGCGCCTGTACAGGGTTGATCTACGAGCAGTACTTC.